This T cell receptor (beta chain) emerged from a study of blood T cell repertoires in COVID-19. Study background: Specimens from acute and convalescent COVID-19 originated in the United States, Italy and Spain. PBMCs, B-cell-depleted T cells, or T cells were the source of the cDNA or gDNA that made up the material.

Authors' data handling: Estimates of nucleated cell counts were drawn from the amplification of reference gene primers. TCRdb keeps only in-frame clones here, not all; method: immunoSEQ multiplex PCR. V, J and clone size derive from that table, while D and trimming were established from the DNA sequence. The sample yields roughly 120,000 clones, approximately 91% seen once. V dropped 1 base and J dropped 7 bases, with 16 bases sitting between them. Germline-derived CDR1 and CDR2 are SGHTA and FQGNSA. The CDR3 has 16 amino acids. Specimen: peripheral blood. The V and J genes are TRBV7-2 and TRBJ1-4, with D possibly being TRBD1 (6 bases). This receptor was obtained from a woman in her seventies who had recovered from COVID-19. As DNA, the CDR3 is TGTGCCAGCAGCTTAGGGTGGGCAGTAGGGGGTGAAAAACTGTTTTTT. Translated: CASSLGWAVGGEKLFF.